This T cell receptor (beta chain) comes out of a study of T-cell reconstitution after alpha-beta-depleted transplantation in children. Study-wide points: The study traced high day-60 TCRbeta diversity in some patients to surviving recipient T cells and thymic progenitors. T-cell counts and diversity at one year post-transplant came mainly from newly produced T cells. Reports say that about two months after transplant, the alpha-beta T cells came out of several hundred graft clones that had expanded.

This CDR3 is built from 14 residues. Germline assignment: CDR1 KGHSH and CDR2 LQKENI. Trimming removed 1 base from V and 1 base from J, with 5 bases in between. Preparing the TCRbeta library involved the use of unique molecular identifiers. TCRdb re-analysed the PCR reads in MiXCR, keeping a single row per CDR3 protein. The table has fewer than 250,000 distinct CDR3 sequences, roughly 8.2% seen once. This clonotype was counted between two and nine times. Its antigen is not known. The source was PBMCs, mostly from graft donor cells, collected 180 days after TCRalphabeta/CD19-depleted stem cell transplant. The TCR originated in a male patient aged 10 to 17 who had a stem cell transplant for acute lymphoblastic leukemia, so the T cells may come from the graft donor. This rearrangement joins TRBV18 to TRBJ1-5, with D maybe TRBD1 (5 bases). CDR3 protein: CASSPRDSNQPQHF. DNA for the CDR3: TGTGCCAGCTCACCACGGGACAGCAATCAGCCCCAGCATTTT.